This is a list of T cell receptor beta chains from one sample in a study. TCRdb ran MiXCR on the RT-PCR reads and lists one entry per CDR3 protein. The sample has around 700,000 distinct CDR3 sequences, 13% to 15% seen once. Sequenced: memory CD4+ T cells from blood. All receptors derive from a female donor in good health, serving as a healthy control. CDR3s leave out the opening cysteine and the closing phenylalanine or tryptophan. Fields, in order: V gene, J gene, CDR3 protein.

>TRBV5-1|TRBJ2-1
ASSLGGRIDNEQF
>TRBV5-6|TRBJ1-2
ASSFQSNYGYT
>TRBV5-1|TRBJ2-1
ASSPDGRFDEQF
>TRBV5-6|TRBJ1-2
ASSLSGARNYGYT
>TRBV7-2|TRBJ2-1
ASSLAWGSSYNEQF
>TRBV7-2|TRBJ1-2
ASSPTTGGYGYT
>TRBV20-1|TRBJ2-1
SAAGGGAGTYNEQF
>TRBV5-1|TRBJ1-3
ASSQGTLVENTIY
>TRBV18|TRBJ2-7
ASSSGRHEQY
>TRBV10-3|TRBJ2-1
AIRPSGSSYNEQF
>TRBV6-5|TRBJ2-1
ASRRRNRAQGNEQF
>TRBV7-2|TRBJ1-5
ASSSREGFGQPQH
>TRBV5-1|TRBJ2-1
ASSGPGLAGSYNEQF
>TRBV12-3/TRBV12-4|TRBJ1-5
ASSLRLAGIDQPQH
>TRBV20-1|TRBJ2-2
SATRQGLGTGELF
>TRBV6-5|TRBJ2-7
ASSPGGASFPYEQC
>TRBV20-1|TRBJ2-3
SAGTSGTGTDTQY
>TRBV24-1|TRBJ2-1
ATSDRGLADNEQF
>TRBV6-5|TRBJ1-1
ASARQGMNTEAF
>TRBV11-2|TRBJ1-1
ASSLFQNTEAF
>TRBV5-6|TRBJ2-7
ASSQRGTAVQY
>TRBV20-1|TRBJ1-2
SAVTGTGLYGYT
>TRBV27|TRBJ1-6
ASSPQGANSPLH
>TRBV20-1|TRBJ1-1
SAGDRTLGNTEAF
>TRBV10-3|TRBJ2-5
AISGRGSQETQY
>TRBV6-5|TRBJ1-6
ASSYSRGLTYNSPLH
>TRBV6-5|TRBJ2-2
ASQLVLLSGELF